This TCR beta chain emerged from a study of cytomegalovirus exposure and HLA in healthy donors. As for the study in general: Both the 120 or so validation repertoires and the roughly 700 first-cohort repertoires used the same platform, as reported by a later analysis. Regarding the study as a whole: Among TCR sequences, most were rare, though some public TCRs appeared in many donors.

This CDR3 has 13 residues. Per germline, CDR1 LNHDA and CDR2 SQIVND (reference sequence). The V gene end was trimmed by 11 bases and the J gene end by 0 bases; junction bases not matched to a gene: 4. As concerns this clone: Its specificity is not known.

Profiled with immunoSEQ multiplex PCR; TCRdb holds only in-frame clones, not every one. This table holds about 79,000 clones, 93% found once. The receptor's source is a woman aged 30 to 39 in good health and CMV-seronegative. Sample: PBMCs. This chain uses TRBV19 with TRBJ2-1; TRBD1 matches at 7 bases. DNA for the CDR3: TGTGCCTCCAGGGGGAGCTCCTACAATGAGCAGTTCTTC. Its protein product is CASRGSSYNEQFF.